This T cell receptor (beta chain) derives from a study of human T cells and chemical hapten exposure. Study as a whole: The patients were mostly female; they had alopecia areata, totalis or universalis.

How the authors handled the data: From approximately 21,000 to 630,000 TCRs were found per sample, with a median of approximately 96,000. TCRdb ran MiXCR on the RACE reads and lists one entry per CDR3 protein. The V and J calls here are based on TCRdb, not the publication. The sample yields approximately 34,000 distinct CDR3 sequences, around 6.4% seen once. The CDR3 loop spans 14 amino acids. The germline gives CDR1 SGHDT, CDR2 YYEEEE. V dropped 4 bases and J dropped 10 bases, with 20 bases sitting between them. This clonotype was counted a few times. Sample time point: patch test 1, 2 weeks after DPC sensitization. This sample's treatment: therapeutic diphenylcyclopropenone sensitization with weekly scalp DPC. It was unfractionated whole blood from which total RNA was extracted. Blood draws preceded each patch test application.

Sequencing was performed on whole blood, taken in connection with sensitization to the hapten diphenylcyclopropenone (DPC). This clonotype originated in a woman aged 25 to 39 with alopecia areata. Some clones in this sample may be carry-over from other donors' samples. The chain employs TRBV5-6 and TRBJ1-1; D might be TRBD1 (6 bases). Here the CDR3 reads CASSAGGGGGPAFF. The CDR3 DNA sequence: TGTGCCAGCAGCGCTGGGGGGGGCGGGGGACCAGCTTTCTTT.